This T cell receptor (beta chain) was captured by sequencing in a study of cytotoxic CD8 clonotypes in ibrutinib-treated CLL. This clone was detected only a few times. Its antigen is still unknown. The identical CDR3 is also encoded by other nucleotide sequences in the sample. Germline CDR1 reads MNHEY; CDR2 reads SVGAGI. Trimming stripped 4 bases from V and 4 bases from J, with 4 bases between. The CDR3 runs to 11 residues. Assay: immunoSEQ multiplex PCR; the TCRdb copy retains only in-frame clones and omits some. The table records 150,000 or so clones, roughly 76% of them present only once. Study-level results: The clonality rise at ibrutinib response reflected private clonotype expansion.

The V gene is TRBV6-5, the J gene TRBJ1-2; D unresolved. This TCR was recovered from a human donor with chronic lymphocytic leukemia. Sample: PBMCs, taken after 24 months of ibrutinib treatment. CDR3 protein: CASSSGYGYTF. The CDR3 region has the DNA TGTGCCAGCAGTTCGGGCTATGGCTACACCTTC.